Below, 12 T cell receptor beta chains from the same sample are listed, as sequenced in a study of lymphopenia after photon versus proton radiotherapy. Some clones are missing from TCRdb's copy, which holds only in-frame ones; the method was immunoSEQ multiplex PCR. In the table there are 150,000 to 200,000 clones, less than 90% of which are singletons. The sequencing used peripheral blood, collected from a patient treated with photon-based radiotherapy. The receptors here all came from a man aged 50-59 years with gastric cancer.

The rearrangement links TRBV19 to TRBJ2-7, with 11 nucleotides matching TRBD2. Germline assignment: CDR1 LNHDA and CDR2 SQIVND (reference sequence). The CDR3 extends over 15 amino acids. V was clipped by 5 bases and J by 0 bases; unmatched bases: 3. CDR3 sequence (DNA): TGTGCCAGTAGTCGACTAGCGGGATCCTCCTACGAGCAGTACTTC. As protein: CASSRLAGSSYEQYF.

The rearrangement uses TRBV5-4 and TRBJ2-3, with 8 positions matching TRBD2. The V segment lost 3 bases and the J segment 5 bases; nucleotides outside the gene matches: 11. There are 16 residues in the CDR3. Germline assignment: CDR1 SGHNT and CDR2 YYREEE (reference sequence). CDR3 nucleotides: TGTGCCAGCAGCTACTCGGGACTAGTAAAAGGAGATACGCAGTATTTT. This codes for CASSYSGLVKGDTQYF.

The rearrangement uses TRBV10-3 and TRBJ1-2; 7 bases fit TRBD1. The CDR3 contains 15 residues. Trimming removed 5 bases from V and 4 bases from J; junction bases left unmatched: 10. Germline V gene lookup returns CDR1 ENHRY and CDR2 SYGVKD. The CDR3 protein is CAISPGGTGVYGYTF. DNA of the CDR3: TGTGCCATCAGTCCGGGTGGTACAGGGGTCTATGGCTACACCTTC.

V usage is TRBV5-1 and J usage is TRBJ2-7; 8 bases agree with TRBD1. Germline V CDR1 and CDR2: SGHRS, YFSETQ. There are 16 residues in the CDR3. Trimming took 6 bases from V and 3 from J; bases not matched to a gene: 14. The chain's CDR3 is CASTTLGTGNLYEQYF. CDR3 bases: TGCGCCAGCACCACGTTAGGGACAGGTAACCTCTACGAGCAGTACTTC. Full variable domain (remainder filled in from reference TRBV5-1 and TRBJ2-7): KAGVTQTPRYLIKTRGQQVTLSCSPISGHRSVSWYQQTPGQGLQFLFEYFSETQRNKGNFPGRFSGRQFSNSRSEMNVSTLELGDSALYLCASTTLGTGNLYEQYFGPGTRLTVT.

V gene TRBV11-2 combines with J gene TRBJ2-7; 7 bases fit TRBD1. CDR3 length: 15 amino acids. V lost 1 base and J lost 2; bases outside the gene matches: 5. Germline V gene sequence: CDR1 SGHAT, CDR2 FQNNGV. The CDR3 nucleotides read TGTGCCAGCAGCTTAGGACAGGGTTGGGCCTACGAGCAGTACTTC. It yields the protein CASSLGQGWAYEQYF.

This chain uses TRBV6-5 with TRBJ1-2; D not certain. The CDR3 runs 13 residues. V was cut by 0 bases and J by 5 bases, with 7 bases left in between. Germline-derived CDR1 and CDR2 are MNHEY and SVGAGI. CDR3 residues: CASSYSNSYGYTF. CDR3 nucleotide sequence: TGTGCCAGCAGTTACTCGAATAGTTATGGCTACACCTTC.

The chain is built from TRBV19 and TRBJ1-2; TRBD1 is a possible D gene (6 bases). The length of the CDR3 is 14 residues. Germline CDR1 and CDR2: LNHDA and SQIVND (reference sequence). V was cut by 6 bases and J by 4 bases, with 15 bases left in between. The CDR3 DNA reads TGTGCCAGTAGCAGCCCAGGGGTGCTCTATGGCTACACCTTC. Protein product: CASSSPGVLYGYTF.

The chain has TRBV11-2 and TRBJ2-5; TRBD1 matches at 7 bases. V shed 5 bases, J shed 2 bases, and the junction held 5 bases outside the gene matches. The germline gives CDR1 SGHAT, CDR2 FQNNGV. The CDR3 runs 14 residues. The chain's CDR3 is CASSLGQTQETQYF. Written as DNA, the CDR3 is TGTGCCAGCAGCCTGGGACAGACTCAAGAGACCCAGTACTTC.

This clone was recorded a few times. This chain uses TRBV5-6 with TRBJ2-7; unclear D gene. The CDR3 consists of 13 residues. V was cut by 0 bases and J by 2 bases, with 6 bases left in between. Germline CDR1 and CDR2: SGHDT and YYEEEE. The CDR3 protein is CASSLAGPYEQYF. DNA for the CDR3: TGTGCCAGCAGCTTGGCCGGGCCCTACGAGCAGTACTTC. The complete variable domain, with remaining parts taken from reference TRBV5-6 and TRBJ2-7, reads DAGVTQSPTHLIKTRGQQVTLRCSPKSGHDTVSWYQQALGQGPQFIFQYYEEEERQRGNFPDRFSGHQFPNYSSELNVNALLLGDSALYLCASSLAGPYEQYFGPGTRLTVT.

V and J are TRBV5-6 and TRBJ2-3, with TRBD2 matching over 11 bases. The germline CDR1 and CDR2 sequences are SGHDT and YYEEEE. The CDR3 is made up of 17 amino acids. The V segment lost 0 bases and the J segment 2 bases; nucleotides outside the gene matches: 5. This chain's CDR3 is CASSLGPGLADTDTQYF. The CDR3 region has the DNA TGTGCCAGCAGCTTGGGCCCGGGACTAGCGGACACAGATACGCAGTATTTT.

The V and J genes are TRBV9 and TRBJ2-7; perhaps TRBD1 as D (7 bases). This CDR3 spans 14 amino acids. Trimming left V 2 bases short and J 4 bases short, with 13 bases between. CDR1 is SGDLS and CDR2 is YYNGEE in the germline V gene. CDR3 nucleotide sequence: TGTGCCAGCAGCGTGGGGGGACAGACTTACGAGCAGTACTTC. This translates into CASSVGGQTYEQYF. Full variable domain (rest looked up from reference TRBV9 and TRBJ2-7): DSGVTQTPKHLITATGQRVTLRCSPRSGDLSVYWYQQSLDQGLQFLIQYYNGEERAKGNILERFSAQQFPDLHSELNLSSLELGDSALYFCASSVGGQTYEQYFGPGTRLTVT.

The CDR3 is CASSFGRLAGVSTDTQYF. CDR3 bases: TGTGCCAGCAGCTTCGGGCGACTAGCGGGAGTTAGCACAGATACGCAGTATTTT. The chain has TRBV11-2 and TRBJ2-3; TRBD2 matches 12 bases. This CDR3 region has 18 residues. J lost 0 bases, V lost 3 bases, and 7 bases had no gene match. Germline loops: CDR1 SGHAT, CDR2 FQNNGV. Using reference TRBV11-2 and TRBJ2-3 for the parts outside the CDR3, the full variable domain is EAGVAQSPRYKIIEKRQSVAFWCNPISGHATLYWYQQILGQGPKLLIQFQNNGVVDDSQLPKDRFSAERLKGVDSTLKIQPAKLEDSAVYLCASSFGRLAGVSTDTQYFGPGTRLTVL.